The rows below give T cell receptor beta chains drawn from one sample of a study of control samples from healthy donors and cancer patients. Here immunoSEQ multiplex PCR was the method, and the copy in TCRdb shows in-frame clones only, minus some. The sample shows tens of thousands of clones, around 90% of them seen only once. Sequences were obtained from PBMCs. These receptors all stem from a man under 40 with colorectal cancer. Both conserved end residues are part of each CDR3. The D gene is left open where the match is weak. Not every row has a clone size; where given, it reads once, few, many or a size class.

clone_size j_call d_call v_call cdr3_nt cdr3_aa
NA TRBJ1-2 NA TRBV24-1 TGTGCCACCAGTGTCGGCAGGTCTAACTATGGCTACACCTTC CATSVGRSNYGYTF
NA TRBJ2-3 TRBD1 TRBV4-2 TGTGCCAGCAGCCAAGAAGGGGGCTTAGAAGATACGCAGTATTTT CASSQEGGLEDTQYF
NA TRBJ1-3 NA TRBV7-2 TGTGCCAGCAGCTCAACAGGGATAATAGGAAACACCATATATTTT CASSSTGIIGNTIYF
NA TRBJ1-3 TRBD1 TRBV6-5 TGTGCCAGCAGACGAGAGCAGGGGGGTGGAAACACCATATATTTT CASRREQGGGNTIYF
NA TRBJ2-3 NA TRBV7-8 TGTGCCAGCAGCTTAGCGGGGGGGCCGGGGGCCACAGATACGCAGTATTTT CASSLAGGPGATDTQYF
NA TRBJ1-1 NA TRBV29-1 TGCAGCGTTGAGTCGGACACCAGAGAAGCTTTCTTT CSVESDTREAFF
NA TRBJ2-6 NA TRBV6-2/TRBV6-3 TGTGCCAGCAGTTACAGGGGTGACACCTCTGGGGCCAACGTCCTGACTTTC CASSYRGDTSGANVLTF
NA TRBJ2-7 TRBD1 TRBV5-3 TGTGCCAGAAGCTCGGGGGTCGGGACAGGGTCCCACGAGCAGTACTTC CARSSGVGTGSHEQYF
NA TRBJ1-2 NA TRBV7-2 TGTGCCAGCAGCTTAGTAGCGCGATTCTATGGCTACACCTTC CASSLVARFYGYTF
NA TRBJ1-3 NA TRBV7-9 TGTGCCAGCAGCTTTGTTTGGACGCAAGACTTT CASSFVWTQDF
NA TRBJ1-2 TRBD1 TRBV4-2 TGTGCCAGCAGCCAATCGGGGACAGCTCTTTATGGCTACACCTTC CASSQSGTALYGYTF
few TRBJ1-1 NA TRBV6-2/TRBV6-3 TGTGCCAGCAGTCAGACACGGATGAACACTGAAGCTTTCTTT CASSQTRMNTEAFF
NA TRBJ1-2 NA TRBV6-5 TGTGCCAGCAGTTACTCAGAAAAGGCTTCACCCTATGGCTACACCTTC CASSYSEKASPYGYTF
NA TRBJ1-5 NA TRBV15 TGTGCCACCAGCAGCTTTGGAACTCATCAGCCCCAGCATTTT CATSSFGTHQPQHF
NA TRBJ2-1 TRBD2 TRBV6-4 TGTGCCAGCAGTGATCGGGGGGGCATGGGCAATGAGCAGTTCTTC CASSDRGGMGNEQFF
NA TRBJ2-1 TRBD1 TRBV12-3/TRBV12-4 TGTGCCAGCAGTTATTTCCCGGGACAGGGAAAATTCTTC CASSYFPGQGKFF
NA TRBJ1-1 NA TRBV24-1 TGTGCCACCAGTGATTGGGACGGGGTGGAAGCTTTCTTT CATSDWDGVEAFF
NA TRBJ2-1 NA TRBV4-3 TGCGCCAGCAGCCAAGATTGGCAGGGCAATGAGCAGTTCTTC CASSQDWQGNEQFF